The rows below give T cell receptor beta chains drawn from one sample of a study of blood T cell repertoires in COVID-19. Generated by immunoSEQ multiplex PCR, the TCRdb table keeps only in-frame clones and is missing some. The table has roughly 140,000 clones, approximately 84% seen once. Input material: peripheral blood. The receptors were sampled from a human donor in a cohort sampled during active COVID-19. Each CDR3 is given with its conserved first and last residue. D genes are given only for firm matches. A row's size may be missing; if present it is once, few, many or a size class.

>TRBV15|once|.|TRBJ2-2
CATSRNRAPNTGELFF
TGTGCCACCAGCAGAAACAGGGCGCCGAACACCGGGGAGCTGTTTTTT
>TRBV18|.|TRBD1|TRBJ2-1
CASSTGPTNEQFF
TGTGCCAGCTCGACAGGGCCTACCAATGAGCAGTTCTTC
>TRBV28|.|.|TRBJ2-5
CASWRLAGETQYF
TGTGCCAGCTGGCGGCTAGCAGGCGAGACCCAGTACTTC
>TRBV5-1|.|TRBD1|TRBJ2-7
CASSLEGGPQYF
TGCGCCAGCAGCTTGGAAGGGGGCCCCCAGTACTTC
>TRBV6-2/TRBV6-3|few|.|TRBJ2-5
CASSYSGLDQETQYF
TGTGCCAGCAGTTACTCGGGACTTGACCAAGAGACCCAGTACTTC
>TRBV6-2/TRBV6-3|.|.|TRBJ1-1
CASSYAGGAEAFF
TGTGCCAGCAGTTACGCGGGGGGGGCTGAAGCTTTCTTT
>TRBV5-6|.|.|TRBJ2-1
CASSLGESNEQFF
TGTGCCAGCAGCTTGGGAGAAAGCAATGAGCAGTTCTTC
>TRBV4-1|.|.|TRBJ1-1
CASSLSTGLGTEAFF
TGCGCCAGCAGCCTTTCGACAGGCCTGGGGACTGAAGCTTTCTTT
>TRBV7-2|.|TRBD1|TRBJ1-1
CASSLQGATNTEAFF
TGTGCCAGCAGCTTGCAGGGGGCTACTAACACTGAAGCTTTCTTT
>TRBV7-9|.|TRBD1|TRBJ1-1
CASSLGQGAVMNTEAFF
TGTGCCAGCAGCTTAGGGCAGGGGGCAGTCATGAACACTGAAGCTTTCTTT
>TRBV28|.|.|TRBJ1-6
CANRQSVASPLHF
TGTGCCAACAGACAGTCGGTGGCCTCACCCCTCCACTTT
>TRBV4-3|.|TRBD1|TRBJ1-2
CASSQVTGGFYGYTF
TGCGCCAGCAGCCAAGTAACAGGGGGCTTCTATGGCTACACCTTC
>TRBV5-1|.|.|TRBJ2-3
CASSLGRSQDTQYF
TGCGCCAGCAGCTTGGGTAGATCGCAAGATACGCAGTATTTT
>TRBV30|.|.|TRBJ1-6
CAWSVGDTGPLHF
TGTGCCTGGAGTGTAGGTGATACGGGACCCCTCCACTTT
>TRBV4-3|few|.|TRBJ1-5
CASSQAIGGPQHF
TGCGCCAGCAGCCAAGCGATAGGAGGGCCCCAGCATTTT
>TRBV11-2|.|.|TRBJ1-5
CASSDRGGNYQPQHF
TGTGCCAGCAGCGATAGGGGGGGGAACTATCAGCCCCAGCATTTT
>TRBV13|.|TRBD1|TRBJ2-1
CASSLATVRDRVHEQFF
TGTGCCAGCAGCTTAGCCACCGTCCGGGACAGGGTACATGAGCAGTTCTTC
>TRBV5-4|.|TRBD2|TRBJ2-7
CASSSGGNSPGGEQYF
TGTGCCAGCAGCTCGGGGGGGAACTCGCCGGGTGGAGAGCAGTACTTC
>TRBV5-1|.|TRBD2|TRBJ2-3
CASSPVLAGGTDTQYF
TGCGCCAGCAGCCCTGTTCTAGCGGGTGGAACAGATACGCAGTATTTT
>TRBV7-2|.|TRBD1|TRBJ2-4
CASSFGQGGDIQYF
TGTGCCAGCAGCTTCGGACAGGGTGGGGACATTCAGTACTTC
>TRBV6-5|few|.|TRBJ1-2
CASSYSRGLGSYTF
TGTGCCAGCAGTTACTCGCGGGGGCTTGGGAGCTACACCTTC
>TRBV19|.|TRBD1|TRBJ2-2
CASIRDRGSTGELFF
TGTGCCAGTATTCGGGACAGGGGATCCACCGGGGAGCTGTTTTTT
>TRBV19|.|.|TRBJ1-5
CASKGGVNQPQHF
TGTGCCAGTAAAGGAGGGGTCAATCAGCCCCAGCATTTT
>TRBV5-1|.|.|TRBJ2-3
CASSQGGAGDTQYF
TGCGCCAGCAGCCAGGGGGGCGCGGGAGATACGCAGTATTTT
>TRBV7-2|.|TRBD2|TRBJ2-5
CASSLMGLAVLGETQYF
TGTGCCAGCAGCTTAATGGGTCTAGCGGTATTGGGAGAGACCCAGTACTTC
>TRBV23-1|many|TRBD1|TRBJ2-7
CASRGQGACEQYF
TGCGCCTCCCGGGGACAGGGGGCTTGCGAGCAGTACTTC
>TRBV9|.|.|TRBJ2-2
CASSVAGTGELFF
TGTGCCAGCAGCGTAGCGGGCACCGGGGAGCTGTTTTTT
>TRBV4-3|.|TRBD2|TRBJ2-5
CASSKTSFGETQYF
TGCGCCAGCAGCAAGACTAGCTTTGGGGAGACCCAGTACTTC
>TRBV6-1|.|.|TRBJ1-4
CASSEPRASGGEKLFF
TGTGCCAGCAGTGAACCCCGGGCCTCAGGAGGGGAAAAACTGTTTTTT
>TRBV7-2|.|TRBD1|TRBJ1-5
CASSLWDRGNQPQHF
TGTGCCAGCAGCCTCTGGGACAGGGGAAATCAGCCCCAGCATTTT
>TRBV5-1|once|.|TRBJ2-3
CASSLERDTQYF
TGCGCCAGCAGCTTGGAGAGAGATACGCAGTATTTT
>TRBV6-4|.|TRBD2|TRBJ2-1
CASSSSLAGAHNEQFF
TGTGCCAGCAGTTCGTCGCTAGCGGGGGCCCACAATGAGCAGTTCTTC
>TRBV7-2|once|.|TRBJ2-5
CASSFNIPSYQETQYF
TGTGCCAGCAGCTTCAACATCCCCTCGTACCAAGAGACCCAGTACTTC
>TRBV5-6|.|.|TRBJ1-2
CASSLDLEDGYTF
TGTGCCAGCAGCTTAGACCTGGAGGATGGCTACACCTTC
>TRBV19|.|TRBD1|TRBJ2-1
CASSVGQGGNNEQFF
TGTGCCAGTAGTGTCGGACAGGGCGGCAACAATGAGCAGTTCTTC
>TRBV4-2|.|TRBD2|TRBJ2-1
CASSSSGGGGRSYNEQFF
TGTGCCAGCAGCTCCTCGGGCGGCGGGGGGCGTTCCTACAATGAGCAGTTCTTC
>TRBV5-4|.|TRBD2|TRBJ2-5
CASSAGGGQETQYF
TGTGCCAGCAGCGCAGGCGGGGGACAAGAGACCCAGTACTTC
>TRBV3-1/TRBV3-2|.|.|TRBJ1-2
CASSQRGEGGYTF
TGTGCCAGCAGCCAAAGAGGGGAGGGCGGCTACACCTTC
>TRBV28|.|.|TRBJ1-2
CASSLQGRGYTF
TGTGCCAGCAGTTTACAGGGCCGGGGCTACACCTTC
>TRBV3-1/TRBV3-2|.|TRBD2|TRBJ2-3
CASSRRLLAGSTDTQYF
TGTGCCAGCAGCCGCCGGCTATTAGCGGGGTCCACAGATACGCAGTATTTT
>TRBV7-2|few|TRBD2|TRBJ2-5
CASSLLAGETQYF
TGTGCCAGCAGCTTACTAGCGGGGGAGACCCAGTACTTC
>TRBV19|few|TRBD1|TRBJ2-1
CASSLQGAYNEQFF
TGTGCCAGTAGTCTACAGGGGGCTTACAATGAGCAGTTCTTC
>TRBV19|.|TRBD2|TRBJ2-3
CASSIRKLARSTDTQYF
TGTGCCAGTAGTATACGCAAACTAGCGCGGAGCACAGATACGCAGTATTTT
>TRBV27|.|.|TRBJ2-3
CASTSRGDTQYF
TGTGCCAGCACAAGCCGGGGGGATACGCAGTATTTT
>TRBV6-5|.|.|TRBJ1-6
CASSYTGPGLSPLHF
TGTGCCAGCAGTTACACTGGCCCAGGACTGTCACCCCTCCACTTT
>TRBV6-1|.|.|TRBJ1-2
CASSEGGGRMSYGYTF
TGTGCCAGCAGTGAAGGGGGGGGCAGGATGAGCTATGGCTACACCTTC
>TRBV6-6|.|TRBD1|TRBJ1-1
CASSRQGARNTEAFF
TGTGCCAGCAGTCGACAGGGGGCGAGGAACACTGAAGCTTTCTTT
>TRBV14|.|.|TRBJ2-1
CASSQPSWGEQFF
TGTGCCAGCAGCCAGCCTAGCTGGGGTGAGCAGTTCTTC
>TRBV11-2|.|.|TRBJ2-5
CASSLNRAVQETQYF
TGTGCCAGCAGCTTGAACAGGGCTGTTCAAGAGACCCAGTACTTC
>TRBV18|.|TRBD1|TRBJ1-2
CASSPPSGGAYGYTF
TGTGCCAGCTCACCACCCTCAGGGGGCGCCTATGGCTACACCTTC
>TRBV7-2|.|.|TRBJ1-2
CASSLLGGPNYGYTF
TGTGCCAGCAGCTTACTAGGGGGACCTAACTATGGCTACACCTTC
>TRBV7-3|.|TRBD2|TRBJ2-3
CASSFGGGVTDTQYF
TGTGCCAGCAGCTTTGGCGGGGGGGTCACAGATACGCAGTATTTT